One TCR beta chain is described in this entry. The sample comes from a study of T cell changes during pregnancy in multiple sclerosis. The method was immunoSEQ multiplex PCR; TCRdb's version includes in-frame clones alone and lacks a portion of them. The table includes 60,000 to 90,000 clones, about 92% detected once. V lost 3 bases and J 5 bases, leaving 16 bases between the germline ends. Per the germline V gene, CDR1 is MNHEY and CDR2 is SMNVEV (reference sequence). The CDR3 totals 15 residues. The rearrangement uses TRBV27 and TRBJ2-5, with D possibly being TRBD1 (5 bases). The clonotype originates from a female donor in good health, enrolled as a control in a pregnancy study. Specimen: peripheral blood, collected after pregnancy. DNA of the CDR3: TGTGCCAGCAGTTTGAGTATCCAGGGTCTGGAGACCCAGTACTTC. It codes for CASSLSIQGLETQYF.